This T cell receptor beta chain is from a study of blood T cell repertoires in COVID-19. Some clones are missing from TCRdb's copy, which holds only in-frame ones; the method was immunoSEQ multiplex PCR. The profile shows about 140,000 clones, 70% to 90% of them singletons. The J segment lost 3 bases and the V segment lost 4 bases, leaving 8 bases of the junction unmatched. Germline CDR1 reads SGHRS; CDR2 reads YFSETQ. The CDR3 runs to 16 residues. Sequencing was done on a sample of peripheral blood. The rearrangement joins TRBV5-1 to TRBJ1-1; 11 bases are shared with TRBD1. The sequence derives from a human donor in a cohort sampled during active COVID-19. CDR3 protein: CASSPDRGLGDTEAFF. In nucleotides, the CDR3 is TGCGCCAGCAGCCCGGACAGGGGGCTAGGGGACACTGAAGCTTTCTTT.